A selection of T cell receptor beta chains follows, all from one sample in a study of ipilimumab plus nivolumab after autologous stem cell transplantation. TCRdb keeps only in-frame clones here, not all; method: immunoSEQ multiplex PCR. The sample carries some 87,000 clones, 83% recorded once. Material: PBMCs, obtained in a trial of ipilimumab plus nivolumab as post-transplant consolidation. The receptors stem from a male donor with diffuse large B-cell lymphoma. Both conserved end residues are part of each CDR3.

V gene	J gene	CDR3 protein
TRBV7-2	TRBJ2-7	CASSAYGTGADYEQYF
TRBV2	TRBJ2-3	CASSMTAPGNTQYF
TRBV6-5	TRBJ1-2	CASSSPTGPYGYTF
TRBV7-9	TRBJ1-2	CASSKSPQGKYGYTF
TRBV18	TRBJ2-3	CASSPGLAGDGTDTQYF
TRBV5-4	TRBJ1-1	CASSVKTRDTEAFF
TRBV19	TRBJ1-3	CASTNKRSSGNTIYF
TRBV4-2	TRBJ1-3	CASSQDGRPSSGNTIYF
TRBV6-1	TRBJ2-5	CASRMDRGEEETQYF
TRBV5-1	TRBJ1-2	CASSFDSNYGYTF
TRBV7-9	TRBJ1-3	CASLPPREIGNTIYF
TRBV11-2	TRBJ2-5	CASTDPNSGGGETQYF
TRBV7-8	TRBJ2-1	CASRPGADPYNEQFF
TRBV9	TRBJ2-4	CASSSPGGGNLAKNIQYF
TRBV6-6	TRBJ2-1	CASSYQGPSYNEQFF
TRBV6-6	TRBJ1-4	CASGQGNEKLFF
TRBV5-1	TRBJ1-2	CASSQDRDYGYTF
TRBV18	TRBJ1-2	CASSPTGQGYTF
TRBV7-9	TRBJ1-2	CASSLRQGYGYTF
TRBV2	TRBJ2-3	CASSARRGGETDTQYF
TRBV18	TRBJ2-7	CASSSPGGVYEQYF
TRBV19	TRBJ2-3	CASRHQEYDTDTQYF
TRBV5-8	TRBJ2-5	CASSFREGHEEETQYF
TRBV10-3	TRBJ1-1	CAISVRERTEAFF
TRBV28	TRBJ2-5	CASSLLRQGGQETQYF
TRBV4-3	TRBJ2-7	CASSQDRLPGLAGGSDEQYF